Each of the 12 T cell receptor beta chains below was sequenced from the same sample in a study of T cells in Graves' hyperthyroidism and ophthalmopathy. RNA transcripts provided the source from which TCR beta CDR3 regions were amplified. HTBI primers were the set used in a first-round RT-PCR of the TCR CDR3. TCRdb processed the multiplex PCR reads anew with MiXCR; each CDR3 protein has one entry. This repertoire shows around 660,000 distinct CDR3 sequences, 45% found once; its top ten account for about 7.7%. Sequenced: peripheral blood or thyroid tissue (not recorded which). Receptors originate from an adult man with Graves' disease, either hyperthyroidism or ophthalmopathy (not recorded which).

The genes are TRBV2 and TRBJ2-7; the D gene could be TRBD1 or TRBD2 (5 bases each). CDR3 length: 12 amino acids. The V end lost 7 bases, the J end lost 6 bases, and 13 bases lay between the germline ends. The germline CDR1 and CDR2 sequences are SNHLY and FYNNEI. CDR3 in DNA: TGTGCCAGCAACACAGGTGCGGGCGAGCAGTACTTC. Protein product: CASNTGAGEQYF.

This clonotype was counted many times. For the CDR3, the DNA is TGTGCCAGCGGGGACAGGTTCTCTGGGGCCAACGTCCTGACTTTC. It is translated as CASGDRFSGANVLTF. The chain couples TRBV7-2 to TRBJ2-6; TRBD1 matches at 8 bases. Trimming cost V 8 bases and J 0 bases; bases outside gene matches: 3. Germline lookup yields CDR1 SGHTA and CDR2 FQGNSA. This CDR3 spans 15 amino acids.

This clonotype was detected ten times or more. The CDR3 sequence is CASSVDEGTIYGYTF. For the CDR3, the DNA is TGTGCCAGCAGCGTAGATGAGGGGACGATCTATGGCTACACCTTC. V gene TRBV9 combines with J gene TRBJ1-2; D might be TRBD1 (5 bases). The CDR3 consists of 15 residues. Trimming shortened V by 0 bases and J by 4 bases, and 13 bases separated the two germline ends. CDR1 is SGDLS, CDR2 YYNGEE, per germline.

The chain links TRBV20-1 to TRBJ2-5; tentative D call: TRBD1 (7 bases). This CDR3 contains 13 residues. Germline CDR1 is DFQATT and CDR2 is SNEGSKA (reference sequence). The ends were cut back, 1 base at V and 9 bases at J, with 15 bases in the middle. CDR3 coding DNA: TGCAGTGCTAGAGGACAGGGACTTCAGCCCCAGTACTTC. Amino acid sequence: CSARGQGLQPQYF.

The chain uses TRBV7-9 and TRBJ2-5, with 8 bases aligning to TRBD2. Losses at the gene ends were 3 bases for V and 4 bases for J; bases not matched to a gene: 4. This CDR3 comprises 14 residues. Germline lookup yields CDR1 SEHNR and CDR2 FQNEAQ (reference sequence). CDR3 residues: CASSLGTRRETQYF. In DNA form, the CDR3 reads TGTGCCAGCAGCTTGGGGACTAGGCGAGAGACCCAGTACTTC. Drawing the rest from reference TRBV7-9 and TRBJ2-5, the complete variable domain is DTGVSQNPRHKITKRGQNVTFRCDPISEHNRLYWYRQTLGQGPEFLTYFQNEAQLEKSRLLSDRFSAERPKGSFSTLEIQRTEQGDSAMYLCASSLGTRRETQYFGPGTRLLVL.

V is TRBV19 and J is TRBJ2-7, with a weak D call TRBD2 (6 bases). Trimming took 1 base from V and 2 from J, leaving 12 bases between them. CDR1 is LNHDA, CDR2 SQIVND, per germline (reference sequence). The CDR3 runs 15 residues. CDR3 loop: CASSIGFAGTYEQYF. DNA for the CDR3: TGTGCCAGTAGTATAGGGTTTGCGGGGACCTACGAGCAGTACTTC.

Ten or more counts support this clonotype. The chain couples TRBV24-1 to TRBJ2-5, with a tentative D call TRBD1 (6 bases). The CDR3 runs 14 residues. Germline V gene sequence: CDR1 KGHDR, CDR2 SFDVKD. V dropped 4 bases and J dropped 5 bases, with 13 bases sitting between them. CDR3 amino acids: CATSDRTGIETQYF. Written as DNA, the CDR3 is TGTGCCACCAGTGACCGCACAGGGATCGAGACCCAGTACTTC.

This clonotype turned up a few times. J is TRBJ1-3 and V is TRBV2, with 10 bases aligning to TRBD1. With V trimmed by 4 bases and J by 7 bases, 1 base remained unmatched. This CDR3 has 13 amino acids. The germline CDR1 and CDR2 sequences are SNHLY and FYNNEI. CDR3 residues: CASSGQGANTIYF. CDR3 nucleotide sequence: TGTGCCAGCAGTGGACAGGGGGCCAACACCATATATTTT.

V gene TRBV7-6 combines with J gene TRBJ1-4; TRBD1 might be the D (6 bases). From germline, CDR1 is SGHVS and CDR2 FNYEAQ. The V and J ends lost 5 bases and 7 bases respectively, with 11 bases between them. The CDR3 has 13 residues. The CDR3 DNA sequence: TGTGCCAGCAGCCTAAGACAGGCTGAAAAACTGTTTTTT. Residues: CASSLRQAEKLFF.

Only a few counts were recorded for this clonotype. The CDR3 spells CASLGGAIYGYTF. CDR3 coding DNA: TGTGCCAGCTTAGGGGGTGCTATATATGGCTACACCTTC. The chain couples TRBV12-3 or TRBV12-4 to TRBJ1-2, with D perhaps TRBD1 (6 bases). CDR3 length equals 13 residues. Trimming pared 8 bases from V and 5 bases from J, leaving 15 bases between.

This clonotype was seen ten or more times. The chain combines TRBV2 with TRBJ1-4, with 7 positions matching TRBD1. Germline trimming cut 5 bases from V and 1 base from J; bases unmatched to any gene: 7. In germline, CDR1 is SNHLY, CDR2 FYNNEI. The CDR3 runs to 16 residues. CDR3: CASSKNRGLTNEKLFF. CDR3 DNA sequence: TGTGCCAGCAGTAAGAACAGGGGACTAACTAATGAAAAACTGTTTTTT.

The V and J genes are TRBV15 and TRBJ2-7, with 11 bases aligning to TRBD1. The CDR3 is 17 residues long. Germline V gives CDR1 LNHNV, CDR2 YYDKDF (reference sequence). J gave up 0 bases and V 0 bases, and 4 bases lay outside the gene matches. The CDR3 is CATSRDFGTGGSYEQYF. The CDR3 DNA reads TGTGCCACCAGCAGAGACTTCGGGACAGGGGGCTCCTACGAGCAGTACTTC.